Listed below are T cell receptor beta chains from one sample, sequenced in a study of T cells in Graves' hyperthyroidism and ophthalmopathy. TCRdb re-called the multiplex PCR reads with MiXCR, one entry per CDR3 protein. The sample holds about 480,000 distinct CDR3 sequences; around a quarter are singletons and the top ten take 11%. Sequencing was performed on blood. The origin of the receptors is a woman aged 30 to 39 with Graves' ophthalmopathy. The CDR3 runs from the conserved cysteine through the conserved F or W. Each record gives: CDR3 protein, CDR3 DNA, D gene, V gene, clone size, J gene. The D gene is left open where the match is weak. For some rows the clone size is stated as once, few or many, or as a class when expanded; others skip it.

CASSPSRDTNIKYF | TGTGCCAGCAGCCCCTCCCGGGACACCAACATTAAGTACTTC | . | TRBV4-2 | few | TRBJ2-4
CASSYRRGPYGNTIYF | TGTGCCAGCAGTTACCGCCGGGGGCCTTATGGAAACACCATATATTTT | . | TRBV6-5 | many | TRBJ1-3
CASSQDCTAESYEQYF | TGCGCCAGCAGCCAAGATTGCACCGCAGAGTCCTACGAGCAGTACTTC | . | TRBV4-1 | many | TRBJ2-7
CAWGKASSNTIYF | TGTGCCTGGGGGAAGGCTTCGTCAAACACCATATATTTT | . | TRBV30 | many | TRBJ1-3
CSARDLPGQLINIQYF | TGCAGTGCTAGAGACCTCCCGGGACAGCTCATAAACATTCAGTACTTC | TRBD1 | TRBV20-1 | few | TRBJ2-4
CASSEWTGGASYEQYF | TGTGCCAGCTCGGAATGGACAGGGGGCGCTAGCTACGAGCAGTACTTC | TRBD1 | TRBV18 | few | TRBJ2-7
CASSPSHRESQETQYF | TGTGCCAGCAGCCCCTCTCACAGGGAGTCACAAGAGACCCAGTACTTC | . | TRBV27 | . | TRBJ2-5
CASSQTLAGELIGELFF | TGCGCCAGCAGCCAGACTCTAGCGGGGGAGCTGATCGGGGAGCTGTTTTTT | TRBD2 | TRBV4-3 | few | TRBJ2-2
CAWRGQGTEAFF | TGTGCCTGGAGGGGACAGGGGACTGAAGCTTTCTTT | TRBD1 | TRBV30 | many | TRBJ1-1
CASSQRTRTNTEAFF | TGTGCCAGCAGTCAGAGGACTCGCACAAACACTGAAGCTTTCTTT | . | TRBV6-2/TRBV6-3 | many | TRBJ1-1
CASAALPITEYGYTF | TGTGCCAGCGCCGCGTTACCGATAACGGAGTATGGCTACACCTTC | . | TRBV12-3/TRBV12-4 | . | TRBJ1-2
CASSLVAGTKPQHF | TGTGCCAGCAGTTTAGTAGCAGGGACTAAGCCCCAGCATTTT | . | TRBV27 | many | TRBJ1-5
CASSFRRDGGTGELFF | TGTGCCAGCAGTTTCCGCCGGGACGGCGGAACCGGGGAGCTGTTTTTT | . | TRBV11-2 | . | TRBJ2-2
CASRDRQPQETQYF | TGTGCCAGCAGAGATCGACAGCCCCAAGAGACCCAGTACTTC | . | TRBV2 | many | TRBJ2-5
CASSGTVSNIQYF | TGTGCCAGCAGCGGGACAGTCAGCAACATTCAGTACTTC | TRBD1 | TRBV2 | . | TRBJ2-4
CASSDFQGYSNQPQHF | TGTGCCAGCAGTGATTTTCAGGGATATAGCAATCAGCCCCAGCATTTT | . | TRBV6-1 | many | TRBJ1-5
CASSLRVREAFF | TGTGCCAGCAGTTTAAGGGTTCGGGAAGCTTTCTTT | . | TRBV12-3/TRBV12-4 | . | TRBJ1-1
CATSSSNRAYEQYF | TGTGCCACCAGCAGTTCTAACAGAGCCTACGAGCAGTACTTC | . | TRBV15 | many | TRBJ2-7